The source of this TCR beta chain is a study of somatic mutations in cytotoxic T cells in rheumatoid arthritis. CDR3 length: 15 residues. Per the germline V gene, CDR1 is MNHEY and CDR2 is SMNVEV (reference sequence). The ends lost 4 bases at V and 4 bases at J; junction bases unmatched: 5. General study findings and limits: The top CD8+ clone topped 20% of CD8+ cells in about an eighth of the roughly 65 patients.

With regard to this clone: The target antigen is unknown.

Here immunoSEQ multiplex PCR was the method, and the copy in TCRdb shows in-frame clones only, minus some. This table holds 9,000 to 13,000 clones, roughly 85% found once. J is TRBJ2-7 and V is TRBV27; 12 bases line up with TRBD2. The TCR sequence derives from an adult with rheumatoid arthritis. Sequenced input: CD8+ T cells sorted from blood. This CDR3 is CASSSRTSGIYEQYF. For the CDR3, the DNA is TGTGCCAGCAGTTCCCGGACTAGCGGGATATACGAGCAGTACTTC.